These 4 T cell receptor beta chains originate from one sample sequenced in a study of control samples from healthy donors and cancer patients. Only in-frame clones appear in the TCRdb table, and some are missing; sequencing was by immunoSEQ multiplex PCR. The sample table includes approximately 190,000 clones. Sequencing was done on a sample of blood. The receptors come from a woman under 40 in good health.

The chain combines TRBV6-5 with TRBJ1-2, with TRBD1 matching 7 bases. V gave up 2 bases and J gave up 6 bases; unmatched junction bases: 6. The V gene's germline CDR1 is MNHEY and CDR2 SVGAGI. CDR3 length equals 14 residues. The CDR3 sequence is CASSYGTVRDGYTF. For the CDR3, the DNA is TGTGCCAGCAGTTACGGGACAGTTCGCGATGGCTACACCTTC.

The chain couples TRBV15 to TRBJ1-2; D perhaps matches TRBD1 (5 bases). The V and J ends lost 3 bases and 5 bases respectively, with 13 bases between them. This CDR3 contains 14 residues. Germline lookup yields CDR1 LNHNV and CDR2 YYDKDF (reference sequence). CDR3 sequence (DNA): TGTGCCACCAGCAGCAGGGAGGGGAGGTATGGCTACACCTTC. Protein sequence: CATSSREGRYGYTF. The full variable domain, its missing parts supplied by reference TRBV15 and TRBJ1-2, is DAMVIQNPRYQVTQFGKPVTLSCSQTLNHNVMYWYQQKSSQAPKLLFHYYDKDFNNEADTPDNFQSRRPNTSFCFLDIRSPGLGDTAMYLCATSSREGRYGYTFGSGTRLTVV.

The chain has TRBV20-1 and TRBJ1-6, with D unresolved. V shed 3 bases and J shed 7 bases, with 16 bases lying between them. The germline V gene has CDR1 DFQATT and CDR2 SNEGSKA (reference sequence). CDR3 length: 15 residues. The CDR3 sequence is CSASHLLDSNSPLHF. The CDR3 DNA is TGCAGTGCTAGTCATTTGCTGGATTCGAATTCACCCCTCCACTTT.

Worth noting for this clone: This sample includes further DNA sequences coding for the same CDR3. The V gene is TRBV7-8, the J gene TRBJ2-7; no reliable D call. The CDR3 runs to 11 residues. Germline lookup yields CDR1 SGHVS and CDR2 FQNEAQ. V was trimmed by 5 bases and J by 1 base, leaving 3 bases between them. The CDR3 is CASSPSYEQYF. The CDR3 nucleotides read TGTGCCAGCAGCCCTTCCTACGAGCAGTACTTC.